These 9 T cell receptor beta chains originate from one sample sequenced in a study of Tregs in tolerant kidney transplant recipients. Only in-frame clones appear in the TCRdb table, and some are missing; sequencing was by immunoSEQ multiplex PCR. The sample lists hundreds of thousands of clones; roughly 84% were seen once. Sequenced input: CD4+ T cells from blood. These TCRs come from a human donor in good health.

The J gene is TRBJ2-2, the V gene TRBV18; D remains ambiguous. The CDR3 runs 14 residues. Trimming left V 5 bases short and J 6 bases short, with 13 bases between. Germline V lookup: CDR1 KGHSH, CDR2 LQKENI. CDR3 coding DNA: TGTGCCAGCTCAAGTGTCTTCACCGCCGGGGAGCTGTTTTTT. It is translated as CASSSVFTAGELFF.

The genes are TRBV7-6 and TRBJ1-6; D possibly corresponds to TRBD1 (6 bases). Between the trimmed V and J ends, which lost 1 base and 2 bases, there was a span of 9 bases. Germline-derived CDR1 and CDR2 are SGHVS and FNYEAQ. The length of the CDR3 is 16 residues. This chain's CDR3 is CASSLEGVTYNSPLHF. The CDR3 DNA reads TGTGCCAGCAGCTTAGAGGGGGTTACCTATAATTCACCCCTCCACTTT.

This clone was recorded a few times. The genes are TRBV9 and TRBJ2-5, with 7 positions matching TRBD1. Germline loops: CDR1 SGDLS, CDR2 YYNGEE. J was trimmed by 1 base and V by 1 base; bases with no gene match: 4. The CDR3 is 15 amino acids. CDR3: CASSVLAGGQETQYF. In DNA, the CDR3 is TGTGCCAGCAGCGTATTGGCAGGGGGCCAAGAGACCCAGTACTTC.

The sample holds one count of this clone. The chain's CDR3 is CASSLRMGLRVGYTF. The DNA for the CDR3 is TGTGCCAGCAGCTTAAGAATGGGACTTCGGGTCGGCTACACCTTC. The V gene is TRBV5-6, the J gene TRBJ1-2, with TRBD1 as a possible D gene (5 bases). V was clipped by 2 bases and J by 8 bases, with 19 bases between them. The V gene's germline CDR1 is SGHDT and CDR2 YYEEEE. The CDR3 contains 15 residues.

In its sample, this clone was seen a few times. The genes are TRBV6-5 and TRBJ2-1, with D maybe TRBD1 (5 bases). This CDR3 is 13 amino acids long. V lost 4 bases, J lost 6 bases, and 10 bases lay in between. CDR1 is MNHEY, CDR2 SVGAGI, per germline. The CDR3 spells CASSLGRSNEQFF. The CDR3 nucleotides read TGTGCCAGCAGTTTGGGGCGGTCCAATGAGCAGTTCTTC.

The V and J genes are TRBV7-8 and TRBJ1-1; D is possibly TRBD1 (6 bases). The CDR3 loop spans 13 amino acids. V gave up 5 bases and J gave up 8 bases, with 15 bases separating them. In germline, CDR1 is SGHVS, CDR2 FQNEAQ. CDR3 sequence: CASSPAGGAEAFF. The CDR3 region has the DNA TGTGCCAGCAGCCCCGCCGGGGGGGCAGAAGCTTTCTTT.

The chain couples TRBV11-2 to TRBJ2-7, with D perhaps TRBD1 (5 bases). From germline, CDR1 is SGHAT and CDR2 FQNNGV. V lost 5 bases to trimming and J lost 3 bases, with 17 bases between them. The CDR3 covers 15 residues. This CDR3 reads CASSKGLGRFYEQYF. CDR3 coding DNA: TGTGCCAGCAGCAAGGGGCTTGGAAGGTTCTACGAGCAGTACTTC. Looking up the rest from reference TRBV11-2 and TRBJ2-7 gives the full variable domain: EAGVAQSPRYKIIEKRQSVAFWCNPISGHATLYWYQQILGQGPKLLIQFQNNGVVDDSQLPKDRFSAERLKGVDSTLKIQPAKLEDSAVYLCASSKGLGRFYEQYFGPGTRLTVT.

This sequence joins TRBV7-9 and TRBJ1-1, with TRBD1 as a possible D gene (5 bases). V lost 0 bases and J lost 4, with 9 bases in between. Germline CDR1 SEHNR, CDR2 FQNEAQ (reference sequence). The CDR3 loop spans 14 amino acids. This chain's CDR3 is CASSLAGGVTEAFF. DNA of the CDR3: TGTGCCAGCAGCTTAGCCGGGGGGGTCACTGAAGCTTTCTTT.

V and J are TRBV10-3 and TRBJ1-1; a weak D match, TRBD1 (6 bases). Germline CDR1 reads ENHRY; CDR2 reads SYGVKD. Between the trimmed V and J ends, which lost 5 bases and 4 bases, there was a span of 11 bases. The CDR3 extends over 13 amino acids. The chain's CDR3 is CAISPTGSTEAFF. The CDR3 nucleotides read TGTGCCATCAGTCCTACAGGGAGCACTGAAGCTTTCTTT.